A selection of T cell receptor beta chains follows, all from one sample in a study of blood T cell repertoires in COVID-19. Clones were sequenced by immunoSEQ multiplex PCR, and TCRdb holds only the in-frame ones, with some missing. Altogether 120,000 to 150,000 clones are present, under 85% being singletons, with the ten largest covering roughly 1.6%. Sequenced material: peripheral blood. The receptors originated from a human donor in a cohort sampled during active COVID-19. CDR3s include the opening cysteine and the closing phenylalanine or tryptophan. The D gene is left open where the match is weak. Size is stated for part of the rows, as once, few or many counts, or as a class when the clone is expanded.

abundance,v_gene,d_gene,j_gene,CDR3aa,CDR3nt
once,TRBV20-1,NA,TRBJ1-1,CSAFSDTEAFF,TGCAGTGCTTTCAGTGATACTGAAGCTTTCTTT
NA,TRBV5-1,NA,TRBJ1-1,CASSLQGNTEAFF,TGCGCCAGCAGTTTACAGGGGAACACTGAAGCTTTCTTT
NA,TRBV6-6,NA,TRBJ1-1,CASTSSGNTEAFF,TGTGCCAGCACCTCCTCGGGAAACACTGAAGCTTTCTTT
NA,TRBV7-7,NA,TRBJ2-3,CASSLGLLTGGTDTQYF,TGTGCTAGCAGCTTAGGCCTCCTAACGGGAGGCACAGATACGCAGTATTTT
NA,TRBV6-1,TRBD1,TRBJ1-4,CASSAGLGTGNEKLFF,TGTGCCAGCAGTGCGGGGCTCGGGACAGGGAATGAAAAACTGTTTTTT
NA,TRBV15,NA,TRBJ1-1,CATTREWNTEAFF,TGTGCCACCACCCGGGAATGGAACACTGAAGCTTTCTTT
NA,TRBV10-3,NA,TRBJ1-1,CAISDGSRGNTEAFF,TGTGCCATCAGTGATGGGAGTCGGGGGAACACTGAAGCTTTCTTT
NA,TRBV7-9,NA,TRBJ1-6,CASGSEGVSSPLHF,TGTGCCAGCGGATCCGAAGGGGTCAGTTCACCCCTCCACTTT
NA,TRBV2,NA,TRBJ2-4,CASSSDRPAKNIQYF,TGTGCCAGCAGTTCCGACAGGCCAGCCAAAAACATTCAGTACTTC
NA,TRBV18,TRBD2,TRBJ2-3,CASSRLPVVAGEGVSDTQYF,TGTGCCAGCTCAAGGCTTCCCGTGGTAGCGGGAGAGGGTGTATCGGATACGCAGTATTTT
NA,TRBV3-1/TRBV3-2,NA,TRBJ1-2,CASSQAQVYGYTF,TGTGCCAGCAGCCAAGCACAGGTCTATGGCTACACCTTC
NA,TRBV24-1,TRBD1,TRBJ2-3,CATSGTNPTGALQDTQYF,TGTGCCACCAGTGGTACCAATCCGACAGGGGCCTTGCAAGATACGCAGTATTTT
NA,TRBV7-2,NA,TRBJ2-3,CASSKRALTDTQYF,TGTGCCAGCAGCAAACGCGCTCTCACAGATACGCAGTATTTT
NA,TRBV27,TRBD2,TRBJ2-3,CASSSPSLAGGPEGTQYF,TGTGCCAGCAGTTCACCGTCACTAGCGGGAGGGCCAGAGGGTACGCAGTATTTT
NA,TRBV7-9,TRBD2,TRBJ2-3,CASSPGFAGATDTQYF,TGTGCCAGCAGCCCCGGTTTTGCGGGAGCAACAGATACGCAGTATTTT
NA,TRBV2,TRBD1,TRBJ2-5,CASRAGTGWETQYF,TGTGCCAGCAGGGCCGGGACAGGGTGGGAGACCCAGTACTTC
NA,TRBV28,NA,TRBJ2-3,CASSWDFTDTQYF,TGTGCCAGCAGTTGGGACTTCACAGATACGCAGTATTTT
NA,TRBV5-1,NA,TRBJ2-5,CASSLARRRETQYF,TGCGCCAGCAGCTTGGCCAGAAGGAGGGAGACCCAGTACTTC
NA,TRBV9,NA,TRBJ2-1,CASSAIEGFEQFF,TGTGCCAGCAGCGCCATCGAGGGTTTTGAGCAGTTCTTC
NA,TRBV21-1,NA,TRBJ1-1,CASSKRGLGWESEAFF,TGTGCCAGCAGCAAAAGGGGGCTCGGCTGGGAGTCTGAAGCTTTCTTT
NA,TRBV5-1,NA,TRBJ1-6,CASSLDGYNSPLHF,TGCGCCAGCAGCTTGGACGGTTATAATTCACCCCTCCACTTT
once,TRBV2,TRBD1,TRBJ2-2,CASRQDRPPTGELFF,TGTGCCAGCAGGCAGGACAGGCCGCCCACCGGGGAGCTGTTTTTT
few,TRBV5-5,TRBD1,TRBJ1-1,CASSLVGGRTEAFF,TGTGCCAGCAGCTTGGTAGGGGGCCGGACTGAAGCTTTCTTT
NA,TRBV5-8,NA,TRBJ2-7,CASSLLLASVTYEQYF,TGTGCCAGCAGCCTTCTGTTGGCTAGCGTCACCTACGAGCAGTACTTC
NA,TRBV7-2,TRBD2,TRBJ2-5,CASNPLVAGGQETQYF,TGTGCCAGCAACCCCCTGGTAGCGGGAGGTCAAGAGACCCAGTACTTC
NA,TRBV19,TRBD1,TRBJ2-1,CASRLDRGSGNEQFF,TGTGCCAGTAGACTCGACAGGGGATCTGGCAATGAGCAGTTCTTC
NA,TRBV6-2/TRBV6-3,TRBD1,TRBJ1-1,CASSYEGAYTEAFF,TGTGCCAGCAGTTACGAGGGGGCGTACACTGAAGCTTTCTTT
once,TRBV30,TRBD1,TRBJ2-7,CAWSVTGQGWHEQYF,TGTGCCTGGAGTGTAACAGGACAGGGGTGGCACGAGCAGTACTTC
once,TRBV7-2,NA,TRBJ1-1,CASSLGFWPEAFF,TGTGCCAGCAGCTTAGGCTTTTGGCCCGAAGCTTTCTTT
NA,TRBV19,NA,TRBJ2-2,CASSGYGTGELFF,TGTGCCAGTAGTGGGTACGGGACCGGGGAGCTGTTTTTT
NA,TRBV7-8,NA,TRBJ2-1,CASSSGQAFNEQFF,TGTGCCAGCAGCTCGGGACAAGCCTTCAATGAGCAGTTCTTC
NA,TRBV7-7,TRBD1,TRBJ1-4,CAVWDRRNEKLFF,TGTGCTGTATGGGACAGGAGGAATGAAAAACTGTTTTTT
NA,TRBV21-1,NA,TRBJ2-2,CASTGQGNTGELFF,TGTGCCAGCACAGGACAGGGGAACACCGGGGAGCTGTTTTTT
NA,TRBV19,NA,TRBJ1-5,CASSMGPGSHQPQHF,TGTGCCAGTAGTATGGGGCCGGGTTCGCATCAGCCCCAGCATTTT
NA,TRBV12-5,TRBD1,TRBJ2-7,CASGARQGSYEQYF,TGTGCTAGTGGTGCGCGACAGGGGTCCTACGAGCAGTACTTC
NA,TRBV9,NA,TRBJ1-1,CASSPVTGNTEAFF,TGTGCCAGCAGCCCTGTGACAGGGAACACTGAAGCTTTCTTT
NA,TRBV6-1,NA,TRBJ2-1,CASSEAWRGSYNEQFF,TGTGCCAGCAGTGAAGCTTGGCGGGGATCCTACAATGAGCAGTTCTTC
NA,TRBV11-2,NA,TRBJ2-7,CASSPPGIRYEQYF,TGTGCCAGCAGCCCTCCCGGGATCCGGTACGAGCAGTACTTC